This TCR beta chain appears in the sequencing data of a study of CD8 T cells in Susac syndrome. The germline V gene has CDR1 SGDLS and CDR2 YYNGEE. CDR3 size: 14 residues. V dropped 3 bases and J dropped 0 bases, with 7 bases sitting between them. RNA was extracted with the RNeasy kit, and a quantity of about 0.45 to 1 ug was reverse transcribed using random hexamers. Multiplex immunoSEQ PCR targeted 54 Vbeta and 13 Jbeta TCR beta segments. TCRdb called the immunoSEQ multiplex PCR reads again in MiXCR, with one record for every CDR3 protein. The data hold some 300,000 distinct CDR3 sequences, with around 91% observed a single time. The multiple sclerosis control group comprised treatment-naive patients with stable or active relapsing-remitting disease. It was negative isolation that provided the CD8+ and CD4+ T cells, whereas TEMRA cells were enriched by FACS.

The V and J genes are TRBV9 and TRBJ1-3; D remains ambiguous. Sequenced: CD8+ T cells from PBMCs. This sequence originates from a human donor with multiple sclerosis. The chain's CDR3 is CASSEDSSGNTIYF. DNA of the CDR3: TGTGCCAGCAGCGAGGACTCCTCTGGAAACACCATATATTTT.